The present T cell receptor (beta chain) was sequenced within a study of Graves' ophthalmopathy and Graves' hyperthyroidism. General study results and limits: Its predictions of ophthalmopathy progression gave the model roughly 71% sensitivity and 72% to 85% specificity.

Amplification of the TCR beta CDR3 regions used RNA transcripts (as template). HTBI primers were used in a first-round RT-PCR, which preceded a second-round multiplex PCR. One entry per CDR3 protein results from TCRdb running MiXCR on the multiplex PCR reads. The sample includes about 740,000 distinct CDR3 sequences, roughly 41% of them seen just once. In germline, CDR1 is SQVTM, CDR2 ANQGSEA. CDR3 length: 14 amino acids. Trimming removed 4 bases from V and 0 bases from J; junction bases left unmatched: 4. Ophthalmopathy in the donors was of moderate-to-severe activity, with CAS ≥3, NOSPECS ≥4 and duration under 3 months. The diagnosis was founded upon clinical symptoms, serum thyroxine, TRAb, thyroid ultrasound and orbital computed tomography. At least ten counts were recorded for this clonotype. Its antigen is as yet unknown.

The clonotype originates from an adult man with Graves' ophthalmopathy. This sequence joins TRBV29-1 and TRBJ2-7, with 9 bases matching TRBD2. Sequences were obtained from peripheral blood. DNA of the CDR3: TGCAGCGTTGCGGTTAGCGGGAGCTCCTACGAGCAGTACTTC. This sequence encodes CSVAVSGSSYEQYF.